The TCR beta chain under discussion was sequenced for a study of neurological immune-mediated disorders (dated 2019 in TCRdb). Context from the whole study: The study compared peripheral blood TCR-beta repertoires of HTLV-I-associated myelopathy (HAM/TSP) patients, multiple sclerosis patients and healthy controls using UMI-based sequencing. The cohort comprised about 70 subjects: roughly 14 HAM/TSP patients, some 35 multiple sclerosis patients and some 20 healthy controls. The 106 TCR-beta libraries included longitudinal samples, technical triplicates and paired sorted CD4+ and CD8+ T-cell subsets alongside PBMC samples.

cDNA was synthesized by template-switch 5'RACE using a primer carrying a 10-nucleotide random unique molecular identifier by which each TCR transcript was tagged. Over 190 million TCR-beta sequences, covering 15-18 subjects, were produced in each sequencing run. The RNeasy kit was used to extract total RNA. TCR-beta VDJ regions were amplified with primers for the TCR constant region and the 5'RACE anchor, using the KAPA Real-time Library Amplification kit. A first PCR added sample indexes and Illumina adaptors, and a second PCR then raised library yield. After Ampure bead purification, the roughly 650 bp TCR product was size-selected on a 2% E-gel SizeSelection system. Library quality was checked on a Bioanalyzer, concentration was measured with Qubit, and libraries were quantified with the Kapa Library Quantification kit before pooling. An Illumina HiSeq 2500 was used to sequence the libraries paired-end at 2 x 150 bp. To increase sequence diversity, roughly 23-30% phiX was spiked into each library pool. Processing in the source paper ran as follows. The UMI-based MiGEC pipeline processed quality-filtered reads and removed over 90% of raw TCR sequences during error correction. VDJ genes were aligned to IMGT germline references, and each clonotype was defined by a unique CDR3 amino acid sequence together with V-J genes. Clonal expansion, Shannon diversity and CDR3 relatedness (CalcPairwiseDistances, ClusterSamples) were evaluated with VDJtools, and phylogenetic trees were built with CLCbio workbench. Expanded clones were defined as having at least 8 unique UMIs, based on coefficient-of-variation modelling across technical triplicates. The public reads were run again by TCRdb, first through fastp at Q25 and then through MiXCR, and only productive beta chains were kept. Entries that share a CDR3 protein sequence are merged under the most common genes and DNA. TCRdb, not the authors, supplied the V and J calls. This sample comprises 50,000 or so distinct CDR3 sequences, about 23% of them detected only once. The ten largest clones represent 20% to 30% of the sample.

This clonotype was picked up many times. The antigen it binds to is not known. No much larger clone exists at a distance of one base, and base qualities are not known. On the study overall, not on this receptor specifically: TCR clonal expansion was highest in HAM/TSP patients and lowest in MS patients, with MS patients falling below even healthy controls. Across subjects, expanded clones never shared an identical CDR3 amino acid sequence, which suggests that the TCR-beta repertoires in every group were private.

The healthy controls were volunteers from blood banks in Maryland, USA. For unsorted PBMC libraries, 2 million PBMCs were used after storage in RNAlater at -80 degrees C until RNA extraction. Peripheral blood was subjected to Ficoll-Hypaque density gradient centrifugation to isolate PBMCs, which were then cryopreserved in liquid nitrogen. The receptor was derived from a woman in her sixties or seventies in good health. Sequencing was performed on PBMCs.

The CDR3 protein is CASSTGLQAYEQYF. The sequenced DNA: TGTGCCAGCAGCACCGGACTCCAGGCCTACGAGCAGTACTTC. Recombination linked TRBV6-6 to TRBJ2-7, with TRBD2 tentatively as D gene (5 bases match). The V end loses 6 bases and the J end loses 2 bases, and a stretch of 14 bases separates them. The CDR3 has 14 amino acids, counting the end cysteine and phenylalanine. Of the read, only the CDR3 DNA is kept; its 42 bases are in frame from base 1. In the germline V gene (reference sequence), CDR1 corresponds to MNHNY and CDR2 to SVGAGI.